This T cell receptor beta chain was recovered during a study of vaccination and CD4 T cells after COVID-19. Study in general: Post-COVID samples had a sampling time that fell a median around 93 days after diagnosis (range 35 to 161). The post-vaccine samples came a median approximately 72 days after dose two (range 14 to 241). General study findings and limits: Only after vaccination were a median 86.3% of convalescents' reactive clones seen.

Sequence data for DNA of cultured CD4+ T cells were generated by the Oncomine TCR Beta short-read assay. TCRdb redid the calling of the PCR reads with MiXCR, one entry per CDR3 protein. The repertoire holds under 25,000 distinct CDR3 sequences, with approximately 22% as singletons. On this clonotype itself: Its specificity is not known.

Trimming cost V 10 bases and J 3 bases; bases outside gene matches: 19. The CDR3 sequence is 18 residues long. In germline, CDR1 is MNHNS, CDR2 SASEGT. Sample treatment: roughly 10-day PBMC culture with coronavirus spike peptide pools or control peptides (ViraFEST assay). The clonotype comes from a human donor with COVID-19. The J gene is TRBJ2-4, the V gene TRBV6-1; 9 bases fit TRBD1. The sequencing input was cultured CD4+ T cells from blood. The CDR3 protein is CAISSDRGILLGKNIQYF. Here the CDR3 DNA reads TGTGCCATTTCCTCGGACAGGGGTATTTTGTTGGGCAAAAACATTCAGTACTTC.